This TCR beta chain stems from a study of blood T cell repertoires in COVID-19. As for the study in general: The samples span acute and convalescent COVID-19 from the United States, Italy and Spain.

The authors' processing: For nucleated cells, counts were estimated from reference gene primer amplification. The method was immunoSEQ multiplex PCR; TCRdb's version includes in-frame clones alone and lacks a portion of them. The V and J calls and clone size come from that table; D and trimming were worked out from the DNA. The profile shows about 90,000 clones, roughly 80% of them singletons. The CDR3 is made up of 14 amino acids. J gave up 6 bases and V 4 bases, and 6 bases lay outside the gene matches. The sequence came from a man between 45 and 60 years old with acute or convalescent COVID-19. The rearrangement uses TRBV5-3 and TRBJ1-5; 8 nucleotides match TRBD1. TRBV5-3 carries the ORF label, with uncertain function. Sequenced input: peripheral blood. The chain's CDR3 is CARSLGQGCQPQHF. CDR3 DNA sequence: TGTGCCAGAAGCCTAGGACAGGGCTGTCAGCCCCAGCATTTT.